This entry is about one TCR beta chain. Its antigen is still unknown. CDR3 length equals 14 residues. V dropped 7 bases and J dropped 4 bases, with 16 bases sitting between them. The V gene's germline CDR1 is MNHEY and CDR2 SVGAGI. The data were obtained in a study of cytomegalovirus exposure and HLA in healthy donors. Whole-study context: From HLA-typed donors, an early data release held tens of millions of unique TCRs.

Findings of the study overall: The study put 160 or so TCR beta chains on its list as cytomegalovirus-associated. In an earlier analysis, in some 540 donors, most V segments appeared productive either ~87% or ~30% of the time.

It was with 60 Vbeta and 13 Jbeta primers that the PCR ran. Sequenced by immunoSEQ multiplex PCR; TCRdb stores in-frame clones only, minus some. Among 93,000 or so clones listed, about 83% were seen once. This clonotype was sampled from a woman under 30 in good health and CMV-seropositive. The rearrangement uses TRBV6-5 and TRBJ1-1, with D hard to call. The sample was PBMCs. CDR3 bases: TGTGCCAGCACCTTCACGGGTCTGAGCACTGAAGCTTTCTTT. The encoded protein is CASTFTGLSTEAFF.